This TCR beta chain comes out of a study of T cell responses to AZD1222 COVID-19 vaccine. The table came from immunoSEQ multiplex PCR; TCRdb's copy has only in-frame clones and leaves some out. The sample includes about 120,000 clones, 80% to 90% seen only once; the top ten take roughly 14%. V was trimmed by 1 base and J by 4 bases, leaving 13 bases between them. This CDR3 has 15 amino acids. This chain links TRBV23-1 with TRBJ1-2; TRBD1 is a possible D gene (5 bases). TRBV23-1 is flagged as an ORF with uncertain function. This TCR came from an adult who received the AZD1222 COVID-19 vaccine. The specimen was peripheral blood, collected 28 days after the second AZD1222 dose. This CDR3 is CASSQFYPRVYGYTF. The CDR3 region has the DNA TGCGCCAGCAGTCAATTTTACCCCAGGGTCTATGGCTACACCTTC.